A single sample is the source of the 7 T cell receptor beta chains below, sequenced in a study of immune evolution from preneoplasia to lung adenocarcinoma. Using immunoSEQ multiplex PCR, the repertoire was profiled, and TCRdb retains in-frame clones only, with some absent. The sample contains about 8,400 clones, about 86% of which appear only once. The sequenced sample consisted of FFPE invasive lung adenocarcinoma tissue. The receptors come from a person aged 50-59 years with lung adenocarcinoma.

This rearrangement joins TRBV5-1 to TRBJ1-6, with 7 bases fitting TRBD1. The germline V gene encodes CDR1 SGHRS and CDR2 YFSETQ. The length of the CDR3 is 15 residues. With 0 bases clipped from V and 7 bases from J, the junction kept 4 bases outside the gene matches. The CDR3 coding sequence is TGCGCCAGCAGCTTGGAAGCCAGGGGGAATTCACCCCTCCACTTT. Encoded protein: CASSLEARGNSPLHF. The variable domain in full, completed from reference TRBV5-1 and TRBJ1-6, reads KAGVTQTPRYLIKTRGQQVTLSCSPISGHRSVSWYQQTPGQGLQFLFEYFSETQRNKGNFPGRFSGRQFSNSRSEMNVSTLELGDSALYLCASSLEARGNSPLHFGNGTRLTVT.

This chain uses TRBV2 with TRBJ2-6, with D tentatively TRBD1 or TRBD2 (5 bases each). The CDR3 loop spans 15 amino acids. CDR1 and CDR2 (germline): SNHLY, FYNNEI. V lost 4 bases and J 2 bases, leaving 9 bases between the germline ends. CDR3: CASSVQGAGANVLTF. As DNA, the CDR3 is TGTGCCAGCAGTGTTCAGGGAGCTGGGGCCAACGTCCTGACTTTC. The full variable domain, its missing parts supplied by reference TRBV2 and TRBJ2-6, is EPEVTQTPSHQVTQMGQEVILRCVPISNHLYFYWYRQILGQKVEFLVSFYNNEISEKSEIFDDQFSVERPDGSNFTLKIRSTKLEDSAMYFCASSVQGAGANVLTFGAGSRLTVL.

The chain recombines TRBV30 with TRBJ1-2; unclear D gene. With 4 bases removed from V and 2 bases from J, the gap between germline ends came to 5 bases. From germline, CDR1 is GTSNPN and CDR2 SVGIG (reference sequence). CDR3 length: 11 residues. This chain's CDR3 is CAWNRNYGYTF. The DNA for the CDR3 is TGTGCCTGGAACCGCAACTATGGCTACACCTTC.

The J gene is TRBJ2-6, the V gene TRBV5-1; D is unclear. Germline assignment: CDR1 SGHRS and CDR2 YFSETQ. V gave up 1 base and J gave up 2 bases, with 7 bases separating them. The CDR3 consists of 15 residues. CDR3 protein: CASSLLGPGANVLTF. The DNA for the CDR3 is TGCGCCAGCAGCTTGTTAGGGCCTGGGGCCAACGTCCTGACTTTC.

This clone is a singleton in its sample. J is TRBJ2-7 and V is TRBV28; D may be TRBD1 (6 bases). V was shortened by 6 bases and J by 0 bases, with 21 bases between the two germline ends. Germline CDR1 reads MDHEN; CDR2 reads SYDVKM. The CDR3 totals 17 residues. The CDR3 here is CASRKRAGQPFSYEQYF. The CDR3 DNA sequence: TGTGCCAGCAGAAAAAGGGCAGGACAGCCCTTCTCCTACGAGCAGTACTTC.

The chain couples TRBV5-1 to TRBJ1-1, with D possibly TRBD1 on 6 matching bases. In germline, CDR1 is SGHRS, CDR2 YFSETQ. The V gene lost 4 bases and the J gene lost 7 bases, with 17 bases spanning the gap. This CDR3 comprises 14 residues. CDR3 in DNA: TGCGCCAGCAGCCAGAGCCAGGGGAAAGGTGAAGCTTTCTTT. The encoded protein is CASSQSQGKGEAFF. The whole variable domain, remainder taken from reference TRBV5-1 and TRBJ1-1, is KAGVTQTPRYLIKTRGQQVTLSCSPISGHRSVSWYQQTPGQGLQFLFEYFSETQRNKGNFPGRFSGRQFSNSRSEMNVSTLELGDSALYLCASSQSQGKGEAFFGQGTRLTVV.

The chain recombines TRBV7-9 with TRBJ2-1; 8 bases are a match to TRBD2. The CDR3 contains 19 residues. The germline CDR1 and CDR2 sequences are SEHNR and FQNEAQ (reference sequence). J gave up 6 bases and V 3 bases, and 19 bases lay outside the gene matches. The CDR3 spells CASSLMVGSGVHLRNEQFF. CDR3 bases: TGTGCCAGCAGCTTGATGGTTGGTAGCGGGGTACACCTACGCAATGAGCAGTTCTTC. Full variable domain (rest looked up from reference TRBV7-9 and TRBJ2-1): DTGVSQNPRHKITKRGQNVTFRCDPISEHNRLYWYRQTLGQGPEFLTYFQNEAQLEKSRLLSDRFSAERPKGSFSTLEIQRTEQGDSAMYLCASSLMVGSGVHLRNEQFFGPGTRLTVL.